Listed below are T cell receptor beta chains from one sample, sequenced in a study of post-analysis software for immune sequencing data. From the PCR reads, TCRdb called clonotypes with MiXCR, one entry per CDR3 protein. The data hold a few hundred thousand distinct CDR3 sequences, with 34% observed a single time. Material: blood. All receptors come from a girl aged 2-17 years with multiple sclerosis. Both conserved end residues are part of each CDR3. The D gene is left open where the match is weak. Rows give clone size only sometimes, using once, few, many, or a class for an expanded clone.

J gene: TRBJ1-2; clone size: few; CDR3 length: 13; D gene: TRBD1; V gene: TRBV24-1; CDR3 DNA: TGTGCCACCTCTTCCGGGACAGTAAGGGGCTACACCTTC; CDR3 protein: CATSSGTVRGYTF
J gene: TRBJ1-2; clone size: -; CDR3 length: 13; D gene: -; V gene: TRBV20-1; CDR3 DNA: TGCAGTGCTCTGGCGACAGTGAACCATGGCTACACCTTC; CDR3 protein: CSALATVNHGYTF
J gene: TRBJ2-7; clone size: -; CDR3 length: 13; D gene: TRBD2; V gene: TRBV7-8; CDR3 DNA: TGTGCCAGCAAGCGGGGGGGCGGCTACGAGCAGTACTTC; CDR3 protein: CASKRGGGYEQYF
J gene: TRBJ1-1; clone size: few; CDR3 length: 14; D gene: -; V gene: TRBV7-9; CDR3 DNA: TGTGCCAGCAGGCAACCGGGACGGGACACTGAAGCTTTCTTT; CDR3 protein: CASRQPGRDTEAFF
J gene: TRBJ2-3; clone size: -; CDR3 length: 14; D gene: -; V gene: TRBV2; CDR3 DNA: TGTGCCAGCAAAGAGGGGCTTAGCACAGATACGCAGTATTTT; CDR3 protein: CASKEGLSTDTQYF
J gene: TRBJ2-1; clone size: -; CDR3 length: 15; D gene: -; V gene: TRBV10-3; CDR3 DNA: TGTGCCATCAGGGGGGAGGTGGAGGAGAACAATGAGCAGTTCTTC; CDR3 protein: CAIRGEVEENNEQFF
J gene: TRBJ2-4; clone size: few; CDR3 length: 13; D gene: -; V gene: TRBV7-6; CDR3 DNA: TGTGCCAGCAGCTTAACTAGCCCAAACATTCAGTACTTC; CDR3 protein: CASSLTSPNIQYF
J gene: TRBJ2-2; clone size: once; CDR3 length: 14; D gene: -; V gene: TRBV20-1; CDR3 DNA: TGCAGTGCAAGTGCCAGGGCGAACACCGGGGAGCTGTTTTTT; CDR3 protein: CSASARANTGELFF
J gene: TRBJ2-5; clone size: few; CDR3 length: 15; D gene: -; V gene: TRBV20-1; CDR3 DNA: TGCAGTGGGGAGAGACCGTCGGTACGAGAAGAGACCCAGTACTTC; CDR3 protein: CSGERPSVREETQYF
J gene: TRBJ2-7; clone size: -; CDR3 length: 14; D gene: -; V gene: TRBV5-6; CDR3 DNA: TGTGCCAGCAGCTTCCTAGGGAACTCCTACGAGCAGTACTTC; CDR3 protein: CASSFLGNSYEQYF
J gene: TRBJ1-2; clone size: few; CDR3 length: 15; D gene: TRBD1; V gene: TRBV29-1; CDR3 DNA: TGCAGCGTTGCGTCCGGGACAGCGGTTCACGGTGGCTACACCTTC; CDR3 protein: CSVASGTAVHGGYTF
J gene: TRBJ2-7; clone size: -; CDR3 length: 14; D gene: TRBD1; V gene: TRBV18; CDR3 DNA: TGTGCCAGCTCAGATGGGACAGGGCCCTACGAGCAGTACTTC; CDR3 protein: CASSDGTGPYEQYF
J gene: TRBJ2-7; clone size: -; CDR3 length: 16; D gene: TRBD2; V gene: TRBV12-3/TRBV12-4; CDR3 DNA: TGTGCCAGCAGTCGGGGTGGGCAGGGAGGGTCCTACGAGCAGTACTTC; CDR3 protein: CASSRGGQGGSYEQYF
J gene: TRBJ2-7; clone size: -; CDR3 length: 14; D gene: -; V gene: TRBV9; CDR3 DNA: TGTGCCAGCATCCTGGAGGCTTCCTCCTACGAGCAGTACTTC; CDR3 protein: CASILEASSYEQYF
J gene: TRBJ2-7; clone size: -; CDR3 length: 15; D gene: -; V gene: TRBV7-2; CDR3 DNA: TGTGCCAACAGCTTCGGATACTGGGGCTACAATGAGCAGTACTTC; CDR3 protein: CANSFGYWGYNEQYF
J gene: TRBJ2-3; clone size: -; CDR3 length: 17; D gene: TRBD2; V gene: TRBV25-1; CDR3 DNA: TGTGCCAGCAGTGATAGCGGGGTGGGACCGCCTTTAGATACGCAGTATTTT; CDR3 protein: CASSDSGVGPPLDTQYF
J gene: TRBJ2-3; clone size: few; CDR3 length: 13; D gene: TRBD2; V gene: TRBV7-2; CDR3 DNA: TGTGCCAGCAGAAGCGGGGTGGCAGATACGCAGTATTTT; CDR3 protein: CASRSGVADTQYF
J gene: TRBJ1-1; clone size: once; CDR3 length: 10; D gene: -; V gene: TRBV7-9; CDR3 DNA: TGTGCCAGCAGACTGGGTGAAGCTTTCTTT; CDR3 protein: CASRLGEAFF